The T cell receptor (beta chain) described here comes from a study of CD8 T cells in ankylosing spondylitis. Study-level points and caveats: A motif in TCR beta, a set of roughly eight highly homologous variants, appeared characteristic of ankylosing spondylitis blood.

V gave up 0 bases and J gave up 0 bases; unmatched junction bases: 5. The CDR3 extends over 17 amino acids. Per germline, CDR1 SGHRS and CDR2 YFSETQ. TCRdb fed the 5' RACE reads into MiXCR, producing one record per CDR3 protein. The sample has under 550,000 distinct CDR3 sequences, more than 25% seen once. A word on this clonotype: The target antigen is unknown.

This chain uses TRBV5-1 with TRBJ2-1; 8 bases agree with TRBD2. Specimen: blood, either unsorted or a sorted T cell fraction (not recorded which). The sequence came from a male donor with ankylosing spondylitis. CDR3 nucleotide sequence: TGCGCCAGCAGCTTGGAGGGTAGCGGGAACTCCTACAATGAGCAGTTCTTC. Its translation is CASSLEGSGNSYNEQFF.